This T cell receptor beta chain is from a study of Graves' ophthalmopathy and Graves' hyperthyroidism. Study observations and caveats: Ophthalmopathy cases were distinguished from stable hyperthyroidism by a 13-signature model, reaching roughly 90% sensitivity and around 81% specificity.

The CDR3 is made up of 14 amino acids. CDR1 and CDR2 from the germline V gene are SGHTA and FQGNSA. V lost 4 bases to trimming and J lost 7 bases, with 14 bases between them. Many counts were recorded for this clonotype. No antigen is known for it. RNA transcripts yielded amplified TCR beta CDR3 regions. Amplification began with first-round RT-PCR using HTBI primers, then second-round multiplex PCR was performed. TCRdb reprocessed the multiplex PCR reads via MiXCR and lists one record per CDR3 protein. The sample consists of about 480,000 distinct CDR3 sequences, about an eighth of them appearing once.

The chain recombines TRBV7-2 with TRBJ1-3; D unclear. This receptor was obtained from a woman in her thirties with Graves' ophthalmopathy. The sequenced sample was blood. CDR3 nucleotide sequence: TGTGCCAGCAGCTCCAGACTCGGAGGGAACACCATATATTTT. Residues: CASSSRLGGNTIYF.